One sample yielded the 29 T cell receptor beta chains listed below, sequenced in a study of CD8+ T cells in alopecia areata listed by TCRdb under 2018. The sample's treatment or condition, from its label and the paper: oral pan-JAK inhibitor, 5-10 mg twice daily. The library was generated by the immunoSEQ multiplex PCR assay. To provide template for TCR sequencing, every sample had RNA extracted and reverse transcribed into cDNA. TCRdb retrieved this table from immuneACCESS and kept in-frame rearrangements only. Not all clones are present; in checked studies, unresolved V genes account for under half, and no reason is known for the remainder. The sample yields a few hundred thousand clones; 43% were counted once. The ten largest clones take up over 2% of the sample. The specimen comprised CD4+ T cells sorted from blood, sampled at approximately week 39, from a patient treated with tofacitinib. Source of these receptors: a human donor with alopecia areata.

V is TRBV29-1 and J is TRBJ1-2; D is possibly TRBD1 (6 bases). Germline-derived CDR1 and CDR2 are SQVTM and ANQGSEA. This CDR3 comprises 13 residues. Trimming took 5 bases from V and 4 from J, leaving 14 bases between them. The CDR3 spells CSVFSGEGYGYTF. In DNA, the CDR3 is TGCAGCGTTTTTTCAGGGGAAGGCTATGGCTACACCTTC.

The chain recombines TRBV18 with TRBJ1-2; D call uncertain. The CDR3 has 13 residues. V was trimmed by 2 bases and J by 7 bases, leaving 11 bases between them. Germline V gives CDR1 KGHSH, CDR2 LQKENI. Here the CDR3 reads CASSPTTLGGYTF. The CDR3 DNA sequence: TGTGCCAGCTCACCAACGACCTTAGGTGGCTACACCTTC.

CDR3 sequence: CAWSVRLGTDTQYF. The CDR3 DNA follows: TGTGCCTGGAGTGTACGACTAGGTACAGATACGCAGTATTTT. The V call is TRBV30, the J call TRBJ2-3; perhaps TRBD2 as D (6 bases). Germline CDR1 is GTSNPN and CDR2 is SVGIG (reference sequence). V lost 0 bases to trimming and J lost 3 bases, with 10 bases between them. The CDR3 covers 14 residues.

This clone is categorized as medium-sized. The chain combines TRBV7-3 with TRBJ2-2; D possibly corresponds to TRBD1 (5 bases). The V end lost 4 bases, the J end lost 3 bases, and 9 bases lay between the germline ends. The CDR3 is made up of 14 amino acids. Germline CDR1 is SGHTA and CDR2 is FQGTGA. The CDR3 protein is CASSWGGHTGELFF. CDR3 coding DNA: TGTGCCAGCAGCTGGGGCGGCCACACCGGGGAGCTGTTTTTT.

This clone was picked up a small number of times. CDR3 in amino acids: CSVGRAGANVLTF. Here the CDR3 DNA reads TGCAGCGTTGGCAGGGCTGGGGCCAACGTCCTGACTTTC. This chain joins TRBV29-1 and TRBJ2-6, with D perhaps matching TRBD1 (5 bases). Looked up from germline, CDR1 is SQVTM and CDR2 is ANQGSEA. Trimming pared 4 bases from V and 2 bases from J, leaving 6 bases between. CDR3 length: 13 amino acids.

The chain has TRBV28 and TRBJ2-3, with no clear D. Germline loops: CDR1 MDHEN, CDR2 SYDVKM. CDR3 length: 12 residues. The V gene lost 3 bases and the J gene lost 6 bases, with 7 bases spanning the gap. The CDR3 region has the DNA TGTGCCAGCAGTTTGTATGAGGATACGCAGTATTTT. It yields the protein CASSLYEDTQYF.

Only a few counts were recorded for this clone. The chain links TRBV28 to TRBJ2-7; D unclear. The V gene lost 2 bases and the J gene lost 2 bases, with 10 bases spanning the gap. Germline values: CDR1 MDHEN, CDR2 SYDVKM. The CDR3 loop spans 14 amino acids. CDR3 sequence reads: CASSLLEHPYEQYF. CDR3 coding DNA: TGTGCCAGCAGTTTACTAGAGCATCCCTACGAGCAGTACTTC.

The J gene is TRBJ2-7, the V gene TRBV7-8, with D perhaps matching TRBD2 (5 bases). Trimming took 1 base from V and 7 from J, leaving 20 bases between them. CDR3 length: 16 amino acids. Germline V gene data show CDR1 as SGHVS and CDR2 as FQNEAQ. DNA for the CDR3: TGTGCCAGCAGCTTAGTGGGGAGTTCCCCCTCGGGGGAGCAGTACTTC. Protein sequence: CASSLVGSSPSGEQYF.

The CDR3 region is CASGLAGSGELFF. The CDR3 DNA follows: TGTGCCAGCGGGCTAGCGGGATCCGGGGAGCTGTTTTTT. V and J are TRBV5-4 and TRBJ2-2; 9 bases are a match to TRBD2. The CDR3 spans 13 residues. Germline values: CDR1 SGHNT, CDR2 YYREEE (reference sequence). The V segment lost 7 bases and the J segment 6 bases; nucleotides outside the gene matches: 4.

This clone was recorded only once. This rearrangement joins TRBV7-2 to TRBJ1-2; tentative D call: TRBD1 (6 bases). Germline V lookup: CDR1 SGHTA, CDR2 FQGNSA. The V and J ends lost 4 bases and 4 bases respectively, with 10 bases between them. The CDR3 covers 13 residues. The CDR3 loop reads CASSWDMSYGYTF. In nucleotides, the CDR3 is TGTGCCAGCAGCTGGGACATGAGCTATGGCTACACCTTC.

This chain uses TRBV29-1 with TRBJ1-2; D gene ambiguous. V lost 3 bases to trimming and J lost 0 bases, with 8 bases between them. This CDR3 region has 13 residues. In germline, CDR1 is SQVTM, CDR2 ANQGSEA. As DNA, the CDR3 is TGCAGCGTTGAGGGGAAAACTAACTATGGCTACACCTTC. Protein: CSVEGKTNYGYTF.

The chain couples TRBV6-5 to TRBJ2-6, with a tentative D call TRBD2 (5 bases). CDR3 length equals 15 residues. With 4 bases removed from V and 5 bases from J, the gap between germline ends came to 12 bases. From germline, CDR1 is MNHEY and CDR2 SVGAGI. CDR3 residues: CASSWGAMRANVLTF. In DNA form, the CDR3 reads TGTGCCAGCAGTTGGGGAGCGATGAGGGCCAACGTCCTGACTTTC.

By its share, this clone is medium-sized. J is TRBJ2-3 and V is TRBV27, with D unclear. The CDR3 is 12 amino acids. Trimming took 6 bases from V and 8 from J, leaving 12 bases between them. Germline V lookup: CDR1 MNHEY, CDR2 SMNVEV (reference sequence). The CDR3 is CASRSRARTQYF. CDR3 nucleotides: TGTGCCAGCAGGTCTAGGGCGCGTACGCAGTATTTT.

The chain combines TRBV10-3 with TRBJ2-7, with D possibly TRBD1 on 5 matching bases. V lost 10 bases and J 5 bases, leaving 12 bases between the germline ends. CDR1 ENHRY and CDR2 SYGVKD come from the germline V gene. This CDR3 has 11 residues. The CDR3 reads CATQYRNEQYF. The CDR3 DNA is TGTGCCACCCAATACAGGAACGAGCAGTACTTC.

The chain combines TRBV2 with TRBJ2-1, with TRBD2 matching over 10 bases. The CDR3 has 14 residues. Germline CDR1 SNHLY, CDR2 FYNNEI. V shed 8 bases and J 4 bases; nucleotides not matched to a gene: 5. CDR3 sequence: CASVGLADYNEQFF. CDR3 nucleotide sequence: TGTGCCAGCGTTGGACTAGCGGATTACAATGAGCAGTTCTTC.

This chain uses TRBV6-5 with TRBJ2-3, with D perhaps TRBD2 (7 bases). This CDR3 has 15 residues. Germline values: CDR1 MNHEY, CDR2 SVGAGI. The ends were cut back, 7 bases at V and 3 bases at J, with 17 bases in the middle. The CDR3 coding sequence is TGTGCCAGCAACGAGGGGGGGAGAGTAACAGATACGCAGTATTTT. Amino acids: CASNEGGRVTDTQYF.

The chain joins TRBV5-1 to TRBJ2-1; a weak D match, TRBD1 (6 bases). CDR3 length equals 16 residues. Trimming took 0 bases from V and 1 from J, leaving 11 bases between them. The germline V gene encodes CDR1 SGHRS and CDR2 YFSETQ. The CDR3 DNA follows: TGCGCCAGCAGCTTGGAGGGGGAACCGTCCTACAATGAGCAGTTCTTC. Its translation is CASSLEGEPSYNEQFF.

Worth noting for this clone: This CDR3 is also generated by other DNA sequences in the sample. The V call is TRBV28, the J call TRBJ2-7; 7 positions agree with TRBD1. The CDR3 sequence is 14 residues long. After removal of 2 bases from V and 2 bases from J, the junction contained 3 bases not matched to a gene. Germline V CDR1 and CDR2: MDHEN, SYDVKM. The CDR3 DNA reads as TGTGCCAGCAGTTTAGGGCAGGGGGCCTACGAGCAGTACTTC. Its protein product is CASSLGQGAYEQYF. Full variable domain (rest looked up from reference TRBV28 and TRBJ2-7): DVKVTQSSRYLVKRTGEKVFLECVQDMDHENMFWYRQDPGLGLRLIYFSYDVKMKEKGDIPEGYSVSREKKERFSLILESASTNQTSMYLCASSLGQGAYEQYFGPGTRLTVT.

The chain joins TRBV6-5 to TRBJ2-2; D not resolved. CDR3 length: 15 residues. The germline V and J ends were trimmed by 4 bases and 6 bases, with 15 bases remaining between them. Germline CDR1 and CDR2: MNHEY and SVGAGI. CDR3 nucleotides: TGTGCCAGCAGTTCTACCCTTTTTGCGGCCGGGGAGCTGTTTTTT. Its translation: CASSSTLFAAGELFF.

The chain joins TRBV28 to TRBJ2-4, with no clear D. This CDR3 has 18 amino acids. Germline assignment: CDR1 MDHEN and CDR2 SYDVKM. Trimming pared 4 bases from V and 1 base from J, leaving 20 bases between. This chain's CDR3 is CASSSPVPGVDAKNIQYF. CDR3 in DNA: TGTGCCAGCAGTTCCCCCGTGCCTGGAGTGGACGCCAAAAACATTCAGTACTTC.

The gene calls are TRBV23-1 and TRBJ2-7; D may be TRBD1 (6 bases). TRBV23-1 is an open reading frame, and its role is uncertain. V lost 0 bases to trimming and J lost 5 bases, with 17 bases between them. CDR3 length: 16 residues. Here the CDR3 reads CASSQSKQGYIDEQYF. DNA of the CDR3: TGCGCCAGCAGTCAATCGAAACAGGGATATATCGACGAGCAGTACTTC.

This clone was seen only a few times. The chain uses TRBV2 and TRBJ2-2, with unresolved D. The CDR3 spans 14 residues. Trimming took 2 bases from V and 5 from J, leaving 9 bases between them. Germline V gene sequence: CDR1 SNHLY, CDR2 FYNNEI. The CDR3 reads CASSENPLTGELFF. As DNA, the CDR3 is TGTGCCAGCAGTGAAAATCCCTTAACCGGGGAGCTGTTTTTT. The full variable domain, completed using reference TRBV2 and TRBJ2-2, is EPEVTQTPSHQVTQMGQEVILRCVPISNHLYFYWYRQILGQKVEFLVSFYNNEISEKSEIFDDQFSVERPDGSNFTLKIRSTKLEDSAMYFCASSENPLTGELFFGEGSRLTVL.

The chain joins TRBV25-1 to TRBJ2-4; 10 bases match TRBD2. In germline, CDR1 is MGHDK, CDR2 SYGVNS. This CDR3 comprises 15 residues. V shed 1 base and J 8 bases; nucleotides not matched to a gene: 5. The CDR3 loop reads CASSESRGLADIQYF. The CDR3 DNA sequence: TGTGCCAGCAGTGAATCCCGCGGACTAGCGGACATTCAGTACTTC.

The chain uses TRBV11-2 and TRBJ2-6; D gene ambiguous. The CDR3 sequence is 16 residues long. V was shortened by 2 bases and J by 0 bases, with 8 bases between the two germline ends. Germline V gives CDR1 SGHAT, CDR2 FQNNGV. In DNA, the CDR3 is TGTGCCAGCAGCTTACACCGAAGCTCTGGGGCCAACGTCCTGACTTTC. It encodes CASSLHRSSGANVLTF.

The chain employs TRBV21-1 and TRBJ2-4. TRBV21-1 is an annotated pseudogene. This CDR3 has 16 amino acids. The CDR3 region is CASSKRSIPAKNIQYF. CDR3 in DNA: TGTGCCAGCAGCAAACGCTCGATTCCGGCCAAAAACATTCAGTACTTC.

The chain is built from TRBV7-9 and TRBJ2-5, with unresolved D. The CDR3 is 14 residues long. CDR1 SEHNR and CDR2 FQNEAQ come from the germline V gene (reference sequence). Trimming cost V 1 base and J 5 bases, with 11 bases left between them. The CDR3 protein is CASSLEGKKETQYF. The CDR3 nucleotides are TGTGCCAGCAGCTTAGAAGGCAAGAAGGAGACCCAGTACTTC.

The gene calls are TRBV5-1 and TRBJ2-2, with a weak D call TRBD2 (6 bases). The CDR3 runs 15 residues. V was cut by 5 bases and J by 2 bases, with 13 bases left in between. Germline CDR1 reads SGHRS; CDR2 reads YFSETQ. CDR3 in DNA: TGCGCCAGCAGAGTTTTTGCGGGAAACACCGGGGAGCTGTTTTTT. Amino acid sequence: CASRVFAGNTGELFF.

This chain connects TRBV28 to TRBJ2-6; D unclear. V was clipped by 6 bases and J by 0 bases, with 12 bases between them. This CDR3 region has 16 residues. The germline V gene encodes CDR1 MDHEN and CDR2 SYDVKM. The CDR3 loop reads CASRTRHRSGANVLTF. CDR3 nucleotides: TGTGCCAGCAGGACCAGACACCGCTCTGGGGCCAACGTCCTGACTTTC.

The rearrangement uses TRBV7-9 and TRBJ2-3; TRBD2 matches 7 bases. This CDR3 has 15 amino acids. Per germline, CDR1 SEHNR and CDR2 FQNEAQ (reference sequence). Losses at the gene ends were 0 bases for V and 4 bases for J; bases not matched to a gene: 4. CDR3 sequence reads: CASSLASAGADTQYF. The CDR3 nucleotides are TGTGCCAGCAGCTTAGCGTCGGCGGGAGCAGATACGCAGTATTTT.